One sample yielded the 23 T cell receptor beta chains listed below, sequenced in a study of cytomegalovirus exposure and HLA in healthy donors. PCR was performed using 60 Vbeta and 13 Jbeta primers. TCRdb's table, derived via immunoSEQ multiplex PCR, lists solely in-frame clones and lacks some. The sample includes 77,000 or so clones. Specimen: PBMCs. The source of these receptors is a man in his thirties or forties in good health and CMV-seronegative.

The V gene is TRBV5-1, the J gene TRBJ1-2, with a weak D call TRBD1 (5 bases). Germline values: CDR1 SGHRS, CDR2 YFSETQ. This CDR3 has 14 residues. The germline V and J ends were trimmed by 2 bases and 4 bases, with 12 bases remaining between them. CDR3 nucleotide sequence: TGCGCCAGCAGCTTCGTTCGACAGTCCTATGGCTACACCTTC. Protein: CASSFVRQSYGYTF.

The CDR3 coding sequence is TGTGCCAGCAGTCGACAGGAGCCCTACGAGCAGTACTTC. It translates to CASSRQEPYEQYF. The chain is built from TRBV6-5 and TRBJ2-7; D possibly corresponds to TRBD1 (6 bases). The CDR3 spans 13 residues. V was trimmed by 5 bases and J by 2 bases, leaving 10 bases between them. Per the germline V gene, CDR1 is MNHEY and CDR2 is SVGAGI.

The V call is TRBV18, the J call TRBJ1-1; 7 nucleotides line up with TRBD1. This CDR3 comprises 13 residues. Trimming cost V 2 bases and J 5 bases; bases outside gene matches: 2. Germline assignment: CDR1 KGHSH and CDR2 LQKENI. The CDR3 nucleotides read TGTGCCAGCTCACCAGACAGGGATACTGAAGCTTTCTTT. Translation: CASSPDRDTEAFF.

The chain links TRBV6-5 to TRBJ2-2, with 7 nucleotides matching TRBD2. CDR3 length: 16 amino acids. V was pared by 3 bases and J by 9 bases, with 13 bases of the junction left unmatched. Germline CDR1 is MNHEY and CDR2 is SVGAGI. The CDR3 coding sequence is TGTGCCAGCAGTTATCTTGGGAGGGGCGAACGAAGGGAGCTGTTTTTT. Translated, it gives CASSYLGRGERRELFF.

The chain couples TRBV7-3 to TRBJ2-3, with 11 positions matching TRBD2. This CDR3 has 15 amino acids. V trimming: 3 bases; J trimming: 5 bases; junction bases outside the gene matches: 4. CDR1 and CDR2 from the germline V gene are SGHTA and FQGTGA. The CDR3 coding sequence is TGTGCCAGCAGCTTTAGCGGGGGGGCGGGAGATACGCAGTATTTT. It yields the protein CASSFSGGAGDTQYF.

The rearrangement joins TRBV25-1 to TRBJ2-7, with 9 bases that match TRBD1. Per germline, CDR1 MGHDK and CDR2 SYGVNS. The CDR3 is 13 residues long. V lost 7 bases and J lost 3; bases outside the gene matches: 4. The CDR3 DNA reads as TGTGCCAGCACTCCGGGACAGGGCTACGAGCAGTACTTC. As protein: CASTPGQGYEQYF.

The chain combines TRBV5-4 with TRBJ1-1; possibly TRBD1 for D (5 bases). V lost 0 bases and J lost 3, with 6 bases in between. The CDR3 is made up of 13 amino acids. CDR1 SGHNT and CDR2 YYREEE come from the germline V gene (reference sequence). This chain's CDR3 is CASSLEQDTEAFF. CDR3 sequence (DNA): TGTGCCAGCAGCTTGGAACAGGACACTGAAGCTTTCTTT.

This rearrangement joins TRBV5-1 to TRBJ1-2; D is unclear. CDR1 is SGHRS, CDR2 YFSETQ, per germline. V lost 4 bases, J lost 3 bases, and 13 bases lay in between. This CDR3 contains 14 residues. The CDR3 sequence: CASSPSGEDYGYTF. Here the CDR3 DNA reads TGCGCCAGCAGCCCCTCCGGAGAGGACTATGGCTACACCTTC.

The rearrangement joins TRBV9 to TRBJ1-5, with D hard to call. The germline V and J ends were trimmed by 7 bases and 3 bases, with 14 bases remaining between them. Germline assignment: CDR1 SGDLS and CDR2 YYNGEE. The CDR3 consists of 14 residues. CDR3 protein: CASGDSRSNQPQHF. The CDR3 coding sequence is TGTGCCAGCGGAGACTCGAGGTCCAATCAGCCCCAGCATTTT.

This chain joins TRBV29-1 and TRBJ2-7, with 11 positions matching TRBD2. Germline-derived CDR1 and CDR2 are SQVTM and ANQGSEA. CDR3 length equals 15 residues. Trimming at V came to 6 bases and at J to 2 bases, leaving 9 bases not matched to a gene. DNA of the CDR3: TGCAGCGTAGGTACCGGGACTAGCGGTACCTACGAGCAGTACTTC. The encoded protein is CSVGTGTSGTYEQYF.

The V call is TRBV2, the J call TRBJ2-1; TRBD2 matches at 12 bases. Trimming took 7 bases from V and 9 from J; bases not matched to a gene: 4. The length of the CDR3 is 13 residues. The germline V gene encodes CDR1 SNHLY and CDR2 FYNNEI. The CDR3 nucleotides read TGTGCCAGCAATGGACTAGCGGGGATTGAGCAGTTCTTC. Its protein product is CASNGLAGIEQFF.

This chain uses TRBV5-8 with TRBJ2-1; 13 nucleotides agree with TRBD2. The J segment lost 7 bases and the V segment lost 4 bases, leaving 5 bases of the junction unmatched. Germline CDR1 and CDR2: SGHTS and YDEGEE. The CDR3 spans 15 residues. CDR3 sequence (DNA): TGTGCCAGCAGCCCCGGGACTAGCGGGACGAATGAGCAGTTCTTC. This gives the protein CASSPGTSGTNEQFF.

The rearrangement uses TRBV5-4 and TRBJ2-7; 10 nucleotides align to TRBD2. J was trimmed by 1 base and V by 0 bases; bases with no gene match: 4. Germline values: CDR1 SGHNT, CDR2 YYREEE (reference sequence). The CDR3 has 16 amino acids. CDR3 coding DNA: TGTGCCAGCAGCTTGGGGCTAGCGGGGGATTCCTACGAGCAGTACTTC. Amino acids: CASSLGLAGDSYEQYF.

The chain links TRBV9 to TRBJ2-7; 11 positions agree with TRBD2. Per the germline V gene, CDR1 is SGDLS and CDR2 is YYNGEE. Unmatched junction bases numbered 4, after V lost 2 bases and J lost 3 bases. The CDR3 spans 15 residues. The CDR3 sequence is CASSVGTSGVYEQYF. The CDR3, as DNA: TGTGCCAGCAGCGTTGGGACTAGCGGTGTCTACGAGCAGTACTTC. Looking up the rest from reference TRBV9 and TRBJ2-7 gives the full variable domain: DSGVTQTPKHLITATGQRVTLRCSPRSGDLSVYWYQQSLDQGLQFLIQYYNGEERAKGNILERFSAQQFPDLHSELNLSSLELGDSALYFCASSVGTSGVYEQYFGPGTRLTVT.

The V gene is TRBV4-3, the J gene TRBJ2-7; D is possibly TRBD1 (6 bases). Germline CDR1 and CDR2: LGHNA and YSLEER. CDR3 length: 15 residues. Trimming stripped 0 bases from V and 1 base from J, with 10 bases between. This CDR3 reads CASSQETGRSYEQYF. The CDR3 DNA reads as TGCGCCAGCAGCCAAGAAACAGGGCGATCCTACGAGCAGTACTTC.

The rearrangement uses TRBV5-1 and TRBJ1-6; D might be TRBD1 (5 bases). The germline gives CDR1 SGHRS, CDR2 YFSETQ. CDR3 length equals 13 residues. V gave up 4 bases and J gave up 8 bases, with 10 bases separating them. The CDR3 spells CASSGAEDSPLHF. DNA for the CDR3: TGCGCCAGCAGCGGGGCGGAAGATTCACCCCTCCACTTT.

The CDR3, as DNA: TGTGCCAGCACCTTCCGTTTAGTTGACTATGGCTACACCTTC. Protein: CASTFRLVDYGYTF. The V call is TRBV7-2, the J call TRBJ1-2; D gene ambiguous. The length of the CDR3 is 14 residues. From germline, CDR1 is SGHTA and CDR2 FQGNSA. V lost 7 bases and J 3 bases, leaving 15 bases between the germline ends. Based on the CDR3 plus reference TRBV7-2 and TRBJ1-2, the full variable domain is GAGVSQSPSNKVTEKGKDVELRCDPISGHTALYWYRQSLGQGLEFLIYFQGNSAPDKSGLPSDRFSAERTGGSVSTLTIQRTQQEDSAVYLCASTFRLVDYGYTFGSGTRLTVV.

V gene TRBV9 combines with J gene TRBJ2-1; 7 bases align to TRBD1. The V and J ends lost 3 bases and 0 bases, in that order; junction bases with no gene match: 6. CDR3 size: 16 residues. Germline values: CDR1 SGDLS, CDR2 YYNGEE. The CDR3 reads CASSGGQLSSYNEQFF. As DNA, the CDR3 is TGTGCCAGCAGCGGGGGACAGCTAAGCTCCTACAATGAGCAGTTCTTC.

The J gene is TRBJ2-7, the V gene TRBV13; TRBD1 matches at 7 bases. The CDR3 runs 14 residues. J was trimmed by 5 bases and V by 0 bases; bases with no gene match: 4. Per the germline V gene, CDR1 is PRHDT and CDR2 is FYEKMQ (reference sequence). The CDR3 sequence: CASSLGTGSDEQYF. CDR3 sequence (DNA): TGTGCCAGCAGCTTAGGGACAGGGTCCGACGAGCAGTACTTC.

The chain links TRBV5-1 to TRBJ2-1; no firm D call. Germline lookup yields CDR1 SGHRS and CDR2 YFSETQ. CDR3 length: 15 amino acids. The V and J ends lost 2 bases and 4 bases respectively, with 13 bases between them. In DNA, the CDR3 is TGCGCCAGCAGCTTTGTGCCCGACAAGTACAATGAGCAGTTCTTC. This encodes CASSFVPDKYNEQFF.

This clone ranks as medium-sized (0.01 to 0.1%) in terms of frequency. The chain links TRBV4-3 to TRBJ2-2; 8 bases match TRBD2. CDR1 and CDR2 (germline): LGHNA, YSLEER. The CDR3 runs to 16 residues. V lost 3 bases to trimming and J lost 7 bases; unmatched junction nucleotides: 10. In DNA, the CDR3 is TGCGCCAGCAGCCACCAAGCGGGAGTGGGGGGCGGGGAGCTGTTTTTT. Translated: CASSHQAGVGGGELFF.

The rearrangement uses TRBV6-6 and TRBJ2-5; TRBD2 aligns across 8 bases. The V segment lost 6 bases and the J segment 4 bases; nucleotides outside the gene matches: 7. The CDR3 contains 14 residues. CDR1 is MNHNY and CDR2 is SVGAGI in the germline V gene (reference sequence). CDR3 DNA: TGTGCCAGCAGCTCCGATCTAGCGGGAGAGACCCAGTACTTC. Protein: CASSSDLAGETQYF.

This sequence joins TRBV5-1 and TRBJ1-4; no clear D gene. The germline V and J ends were trimmed by 2 bases and 3 bases, with 14 bases remaining between them. Germline V gives CDR1 SGHRS, CDR2 YFSETQ. The CDR3 consists of 16 residues. The CDR3 sequence: CASSFAGLGANEKLFF. The DNA of the CDR3 is TGCGCCAGCAGCTTCGCCGGCTTAGGAGCTAATGAAAAACTGTTTTTT.